A single sample gave rise to the 17 T cell receptor beta chains below, sequenced in a study of PD-1 blockade in classical Hodgkin lymphoma. Profiling relied on immunoSEQ multiplex PCR, and the TCRdb table lists in-frame clones only, not all of them. The sample comprises approximately 6,200 clones, more than 75% of which are singletons, and over 1.2% rests with the top ten. Time point meaning: cycle 4 day 1 (C4D1), after less than 7 weeks of nivolumab. Exposure to brentuximab vedotin varied, and each patient had relapsed following autologous stem cell transplantation. Purification of CD4+ T cells from thawed PBMCs was performed via magnetic negative selection. Source: CD4+ T cells from blood, taken before the fourth cycle of nivolumab. These receptors were obtained from a human donor with classical Hodgkin lymphoma.

This clone turned up a few times. This chain connects TRBV29-1 to TRBJ1-1; TRBD1 aligns across 9 bases. The V segment lost 7 bases and the J segment 11 bases; nucleotides outside the gene matches: 8. CDR1 is SQVTM and CDR2 is ANQGSEA in the germline V gene. CDR3 length equals 11 residues. CDR3 amino acids: CSGAGTGFAFF. The CDR3 nucleotides are TGCAGCGGAGCAGGGACAGGGTTCGCTTTCTTT.

This rearrangement joins TRBV10-3 to TRBJ2-1, with 9 bases lining up with TRBD2. There are 14 residues in the CDR3. Germline loops: CDR1 ENHRY, CDR2 SYGVKD. The junction had 4 bases not matched to a gene; V was cut back by 4 bases and J by 6 bases. CDR3 amino acids: CAISGLADRNEQFF. In DNA form, the CDR3 reads TGTGCCATCAGTGGACTAGCGGATCGCAATGAGCAGTTCTTC.

This chain links TRBV2 with TRBJ1-5; a weak D match, TRBD1 (5 bases). The V end lost 7 bases, the J end lost 2 bases, and 9 bases lay between the germline ends. The V gene's germline CDR1 is SNHLY and CDR2 FYNNEI. The CDR3 has 13 residues. CDR3 amino acids: CASMAGRNQPQHF. DNA for the CDR3: TGTGCCAGCATGGCAGGGCGCAATCAGCCCCAGCATTTT.

The count of this clone is one. This chain connects TRBV6-6 to TRBJ1-2; D is possibly TRBD1 (5 bases). V was shortened by 6 bases and J by 4 bases, with 12 bases between the two germline ends. CDR1 and CDR2 from the germline V gene are MNHNY and SVGAGI (reference sequence). The CDR3 runs 13 residues. CDR3 sequence: CASSGTLGYGYTF. The CDR3 nucleotides read TGTGCCAGCAGCGGGACCTTGGGCTATGGCTACACCTTC.

This chain uses TRBV15 with TRBJ1-1; maybe TRBD1 (5 bases). Trimming cost V 1 base and J 0 bases, with 12 bases left between them. This CDR3 comprises 16 residues. Per the germline V gene, CDR1 is LNHNV and CDR2 is YYDKDF (reference sequence). In DNA form, the CDR3 reads TGTGCCACCAGCAGAGTGGGGCCAGGGCTGAACACTGAAGCTTTCTTT. It yields the protein CATSRVGPGLNTEAFF. Together with reference TRBV15 and TRBJ1-1, the CDR3 gives the full variable domain: DAMVIQNPRYQVTQFGKPVTLSCSQTLNHNVMYWYQQKSSQAPKLLFHYYDKDFNNEADTPDNFQSRRPNTSFCFLDIRSPGLGDTAMYLCATSRVGPGLNTEAFFGQGTRLTVV.

This clone was seen more than once but under ten times. V and J are TRBV19 and TRBJ1-3; 7 bases fit TRBD1. This CDR3 is 14 amino acids long. Trimming cost V 10 bases and J 0 bases; bases outside gene matches: 6. Germline CDR1 reads LNHDA; CDR2 reads SQIVND (reference sequence). The CDR3 sequence: CATTRGSSGNTIYF. CDR3 coding DNA: TGTGCCACCACCAGGGGGAGCTCTGGAAACACCATATATTTT.

V is TRBV11-2 and J is TRBJ1-5, with D possibly matching TRBD1 (6 bases). V was cut by 5 bases and J by 6 bases, with 11 bases left in between. The length of the CDR3 is 13 residues. Germline loops: CDR1 SGHAT, CDR2 FQNNGV. Here the CDR3 DNA reads TGTGCCAGCAGCCAACAGGGATCTCAGCCCCAGCATTTT. This encodes CASSQQGSQPQHF.

The chain is built from TRBV27 and TRBJ1-4; D not certain. The CDR3 has 16 amino acids. The V end lost 6 bases, the J end lost 0 bases, and 14 bases lay between the germline ends. CDR1 is MNHEY, CDR2 SMNVEV, per germline (reference sequence). CDR3 coding DNA: TGTGCCAGCAGATTGGGGTTTTCTTCAACTAATGAAAAACTGTTTTTT. This sequence encodes CASRLGFSSTNEKLFF.

This clone has only one observation. The chain recombines TRBV7-9 with TRBJ2-5, with a tentative D call TRBD1 (6 bases). CDR1 and CDR2 from the germline V gene are SEHNR and FQNEAQ (reference sequence). The ends were cut back, 2 bases at V and 5 bases at J, with 21 bases in the middle. The CDR3 runs to 17 residues. The CDR3 nucleotides read TGTGCCAGCAGCTTATTAAGGGCCCACAGGGTCGGGGAGACCCAGTACTTC. Protein: CASSLLRAHRVGETQYF.

This clone has a single count. The J gene is TRBJ1-1, the V gene TRBV20-1; D perhaps matches TRBD1 (6 bases). The CDR3 contains 10 residues. The germline V and J ends were trimmed by 6 bases and 6 bases, with 8 bases remaining between them. Germline assignment: CDR1 DFQATT and CDR2 SNEGSKA (reference sequence). CDR3 region: CSAEGAEAFF. In DNA form, the CDR3 reads TGCAGTGCCGAGGGGGCTGAAGCTTTCTTT.

CDR3 in amino acids: CASSPLGDRGTYGYTF. In DNA form, the CDR3 reads TGTGCCAGCAGCCCCCTCGGGGACAGGGGCACGTATGGCTACACCTTC. This rearrangement joins TRBV7-9 to TRBJ1-2, with 10 bases that match TRBD1. Unmatched junction bases numbered 11, after V lost 5 bases and J lost 5 bases. This CDR3 has 16 residues. Looked up from germline, CDR1 is SEHNR and CDR2 is FQNEAQ (reference sequence).

The chain is built from TRBV6-1 and TRBJ1-5, with D maybe TRBD1 (6 bases). The CDR3 is 16 residues long. From germline, CDR1 is MNHNS and CDR2 SASEGT. The germline V and J ends were trimmed by 2 bases and 0 bases, with 11 bases remaining between them. The CDR3 nucleotides read TGTGCCAGCAGTGAACTGAGACAGGATAGCAATCAGCCCCAGCATTTT. As protein: CASSELRQDSNQPQHF.

The chain joins TRBV6-5 to TRBJ2-5, with D perhaps TRBD1 (6 bases). This CDR3 has 13 amino acids. The V end was cut by 7 bases, the J end by 9 bases, with 18 bases between. Germline values: CDR1 MNHEY, CDR2 SVGAGI. Here the CDR3 reads CASTRGKLAAQYF. The CDR3 bases are TGTGCCAGCACTAGGGGGAAACTCGCGGCCCAGTACTTC.

The V and J genes are TRBV5-1 and TRBJ2-7, with 9 positions matching TRBD1. The CDR3 loop spans 14 amino acids. Germline CDR1 is SGHRS and CDR2 is YFSETQ. V trimming: 2 bases; J trimming: 4 bases; junction bases outside the gene matches: 4. This CDR3 is CASSFTGGAYEQYF. CDR3 DNA sequence: TGCGCCAGCAGCTTCACAGGGGGCGCGTACGAGCAGTACTTC.

There are a few counts of this clone. This chain links TRBV4-1 with TRBJ2-5, with 11 positions matching TRBD2. The CDR3 is 16 amino acids. V gave up 3 bases and J gave up 2 bases; unmatched junction bases: 5. The germline gives CDR1 MGHRA, CDR2 YSYEKL. Here the CDR3 reads CASSQATSGNQETQYF. The CDR3 DNA reads as TGCGCCAGCAGCCAGGCGACTAGCGGGAATCAAGAGACCCAGTACTTC.

The gene calls are TRBV6-5 and TRBJ2-1; TRBD2 matches at 12 bases. The CDR3 contains 14 residues. After removal of 4 bases from V and 8 bases from J, the junction contained 3 bases not matched to a gene. The germline V gene encodes CDR1 MNHEY and CDR2 SVGAGI. The CDR3 protein is CASSSSGGAYEQFF. The CDR3, as DNA: TGTGCCAGCAGTTCTAGCGGGGGGGCCTATGAGCAGTTCTTC.

The chain uses TRBV12-5 and TRBJ1-5; a possible D gene is TRBD1 (5 bases). Germline CDR1 reads LGHNT; CDR2 reads FRNRAP. The CDR3 runs to 15 residues. V gave up 0 bases and J gave up 3 bases, with 9 bases separating them. CDR3 loop: CASGLVGTINQPQHF. Written as DNA, the CDR3 is TGTGCTAGTGGTTTGGTAGGGACTATCAATCAGCCCCAGCATTTT.